The sample holds a few counts of the clone carrying this T cell receptor beta chain. Its antigen remains unknown. This specimen comes from a study of human T cells and chemical hapten exposure. Study at large: Sensitization employed 2% DPC on about 2 cm by about 2 cm of upper inner arm skin.

Sample time point: patch test 1, 2 weeks after DPC sensitization. Treatment: therapeutic diphenylcyclopropenone sensitization with weekly scalp DPC. Total RNA came from unfractionated whole blood. General study findings and limits: Compared with pre-sensitization or healthy control sets, expanded TCRs clustered more.

Germline V lookup: CDR1 DFQATT, CDR2 SNEGSKA (reference sequence). The V gene end was trimmed by 1 base and the J gene end by 2 bases; junction bases not matched to a gene: 10. There are 17 residues in the CDR3. Attachment of unique molecular identifiers to individual cDNA molecules was performed in the library. Under the authors' procedure: Samples ranged from roughly 20,000 to 700,000 TCRs, with a median of approximately 100,000. TCRdb processed the RACE reads anew with MiXCR; each CDR3 protein has one entry. TCRdb's processing, not the authors' own work, is the source of the V and J calls. The table has roughly 52,000 distinct CDR3 sequences, 8% to 13% seen once.

This clonotype originated in a woman between 40 and 50 years old with alopecia areata. Some clones in this sample may be carry-over from other donors' samples. This specimen was whole blood, taken in connection with sensitization to the hapten diphenylcyclopropenone (DPC). The V gene is TRBV20-1, the J gene TRBJ2-5, with 10 bases that match TRBD2. The CDR3 protein is CSARAGTSAFGQETQYF. The CDR3 region has the DNA TGCAGTGCTAGAGCTGGGACTAGCGCCTTTGGGCAAGAGACCCAGTACTTC.